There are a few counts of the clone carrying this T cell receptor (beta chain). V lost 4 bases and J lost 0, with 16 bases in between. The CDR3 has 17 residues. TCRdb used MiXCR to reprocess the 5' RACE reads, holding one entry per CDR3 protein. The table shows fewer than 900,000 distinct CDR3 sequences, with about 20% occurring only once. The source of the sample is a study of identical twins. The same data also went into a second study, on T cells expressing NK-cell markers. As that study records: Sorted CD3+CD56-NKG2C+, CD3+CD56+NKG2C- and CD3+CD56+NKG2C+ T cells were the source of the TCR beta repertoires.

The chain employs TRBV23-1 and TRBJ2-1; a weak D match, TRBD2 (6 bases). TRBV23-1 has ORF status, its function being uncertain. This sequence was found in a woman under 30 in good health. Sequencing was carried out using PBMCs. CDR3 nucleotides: TGCGCCAGCAGTCCGGCCGCCGGGACTTGCTCCTACAATGAGCAGTTCTTC. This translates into CASSPAAGTCSYNEQFF.